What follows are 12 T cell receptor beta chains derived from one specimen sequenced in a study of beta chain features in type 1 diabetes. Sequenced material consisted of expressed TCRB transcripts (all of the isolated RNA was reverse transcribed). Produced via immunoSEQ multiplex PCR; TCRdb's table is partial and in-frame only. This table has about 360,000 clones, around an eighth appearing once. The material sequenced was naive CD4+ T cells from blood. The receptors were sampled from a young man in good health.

The CDR3 sequence: CASSSTVSDYEQYF. The DNA of the CDR3 is TGTGCCAGCAGCTCTACAGTTTCTGACTACGAGCAGTACTTC. This sequence joins TRBV9 and TRBJ2-7; D is undetermined. The CDR3 consists of 14 residues. In germline, CDR1 is SGDLS, CDR2 YYNGEE. Trimming removed 4 bases from V and 3 bases from J, with 14 bases in between.

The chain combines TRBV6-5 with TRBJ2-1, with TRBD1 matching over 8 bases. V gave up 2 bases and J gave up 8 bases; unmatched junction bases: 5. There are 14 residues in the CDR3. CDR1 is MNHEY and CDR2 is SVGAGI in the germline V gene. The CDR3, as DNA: TGTGCCAGCAGTTACGAGACAGGGGAGGATGAGCAGTTCTTC. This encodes CASSYETGEDEQFF.

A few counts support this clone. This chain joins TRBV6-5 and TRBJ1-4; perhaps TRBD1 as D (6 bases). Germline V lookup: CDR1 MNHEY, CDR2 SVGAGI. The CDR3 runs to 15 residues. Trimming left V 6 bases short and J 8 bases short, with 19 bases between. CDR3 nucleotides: TGTGCCAGCAGGCGTGCACAGGGAGCCCACGAAAAACTGTTTTTT. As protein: CASRRAQGAHEKLFF.

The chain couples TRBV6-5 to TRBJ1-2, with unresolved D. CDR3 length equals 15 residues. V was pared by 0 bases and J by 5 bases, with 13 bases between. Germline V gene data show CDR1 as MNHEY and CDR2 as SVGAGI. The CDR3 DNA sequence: TGTGCCAGCAGTTACTCCTTGTTGAGAGGATATGGCTACACCTTC. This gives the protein CASSYSLLRGYGYTF.

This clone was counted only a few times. Here the CDR3 reads CASSLVSDTQYF. CDR3 nucleotides: TGTGCCAGCAGCTTAGTTAGCGATACGCAGTATTTT. J is TRBJ2-3 and V is TRBV7-9; D gene ambiguous. This CDR3 region has 12 residues. Per the germline V gene, CDR1 is SEHNR and CDR2 is FQNEAQ (reference sequence). Trimming stripped 1 base from V and 6 bases from J, with 5 bases between.

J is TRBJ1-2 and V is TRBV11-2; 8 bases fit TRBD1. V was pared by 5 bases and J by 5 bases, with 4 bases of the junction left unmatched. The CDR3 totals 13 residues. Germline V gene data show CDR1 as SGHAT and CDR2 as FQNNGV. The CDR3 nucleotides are TGTGCCAGCAGCGTTGGACAGGGTTATGGCTACACCTTC. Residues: CASSVGQGYGYTF.

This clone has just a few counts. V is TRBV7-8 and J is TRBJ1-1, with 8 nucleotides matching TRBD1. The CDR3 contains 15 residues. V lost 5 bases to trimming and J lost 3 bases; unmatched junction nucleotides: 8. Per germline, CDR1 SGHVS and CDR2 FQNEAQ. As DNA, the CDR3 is TGTGCCAGCAGCCCCAGGGACAGGCTTTACACTGAAGCTTTCTTT. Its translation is CASSPRDRLYTEAFF.

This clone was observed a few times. Here the CDR3 reads CASIRREVLAGGLADTQYF. The CDR3 DNA sequence: TGTGCCAGCATCAGGCGTGAGGTTCTAGCGGGAGGATTGGCAGATACGCAGTATTTT. This chain links TRBV7-9 with TRBJ2-3; 11 bases are shared with TRBD2. CDR3 length: 19 amino acids. V shed 7 bases, J shed 4 bases, and the junction held 19 bases outside the gene matches. Germline V gene lookup returns CDR1 SEHNR and CDR2 FQNEAQ (reference sequence). Full variable domain (rest looked up from reference TRBV7-9 and TRBJ2-3): DTGVSQNPRHKITKRGQNVTFRCDPISEHNRLYWYRQTLGQGPEFLTYFQNEAQLEKSRLLSDRFSAERPKGSFSTLEIQRTEQGDSAMYLCASIRREVLAGGLADTQYFGPGTRLTVL.

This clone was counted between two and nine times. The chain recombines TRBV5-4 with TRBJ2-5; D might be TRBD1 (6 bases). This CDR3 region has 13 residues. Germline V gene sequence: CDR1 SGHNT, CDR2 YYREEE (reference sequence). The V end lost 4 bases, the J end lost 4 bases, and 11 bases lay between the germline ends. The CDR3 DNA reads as TGTGCCAGCAGCCTAACAGGGCCAGAGACCCAGTACTTC. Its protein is CASSLTGPETQYF.

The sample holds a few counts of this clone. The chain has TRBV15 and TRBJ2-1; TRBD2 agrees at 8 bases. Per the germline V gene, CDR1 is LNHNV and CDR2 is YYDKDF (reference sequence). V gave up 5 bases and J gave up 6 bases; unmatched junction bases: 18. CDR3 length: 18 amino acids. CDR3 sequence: CATSDYPGRPGGGNEQFF. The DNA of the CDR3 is TGTGCCACCAGCGACTACCCGGGACGACCCGGGGGGGGCAATGAGCAGTTCTTC.

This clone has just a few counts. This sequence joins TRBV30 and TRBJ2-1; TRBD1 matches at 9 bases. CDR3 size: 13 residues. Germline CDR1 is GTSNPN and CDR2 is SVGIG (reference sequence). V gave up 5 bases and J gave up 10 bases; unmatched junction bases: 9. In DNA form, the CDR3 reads TGTGCCTGGGCCGGGACAGGGACGGCGGAGCAGTTCTTC. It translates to CAWAGTGTAEQFF.

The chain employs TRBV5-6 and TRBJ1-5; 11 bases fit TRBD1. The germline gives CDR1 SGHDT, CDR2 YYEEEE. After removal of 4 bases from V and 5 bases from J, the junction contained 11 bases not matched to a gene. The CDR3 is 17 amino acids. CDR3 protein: CASSPSPGQGAYQPQHF. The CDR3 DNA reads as TGTGCCAGCAGCCCTAGCCCCGGACAGGGGGCATATCAGCCCCAGCATTTT.